This T cell receptor (beta chain) was observed in a study of Ad26.COV2.S vaccination and SARS-CoV-2 variants (dated by TCRdb to about 2021). At the level of the whole study: Vaccine-arm donors came from COV1001, a multicentre, randomized, double-blind, placebo-controlled phase I-IIa trial of Ad26.COV2.S in healthy adults. Ad26.COV2.S was given intramuscularly at 5x10^10 or 1x10^11 viral particles, as a single shot or as two shots 56 days apart. TCRbeta repertoire sequencing served as the tool for gauging how specific and how broad the SARS-CoV-2-reactive T cell receptors were following Ad26.COV2.S vaccination. A total of around 32 samples were included in the TCR-sequenced set, comprising some 20 Ad26.COV2.S vaccine recipients, 5 placebo recipients and 8 SARS-CoV-2 convalescent individuals. Participants in the trial were split at random into five groups of five each, receiving low-dose or high-dose Ad26.COV2.S once or twice, or else placebo on both occasions. Investigators did not know the trial group allocation while performing experiments and assessing outcomes.

The immunoSEQ Assay was used to sequence TCRbeta CDR3 regions. After extraction, genomic DNA underwent amplification by bias-controlled multiplex PCR, followed by high-throughput sequencing. Concerning the study's data processing: To quantify the absolute abundance of every unique TCRbeta CDR3 region, sequences were collapsed and filtered. T cell fraction was estimated by normalizing TCRbeta template counts to usable DNA, which was measured by amplifying reference genes present in all nucleated cells. Repertoire TCRs were annotated as SARS-CoV-2-specific when V gene, CDR3 amino acid sequence and J gene were exactly matched to a known reactive TCR set. MIRA supplied the reference SARS-CoV-2 TCR set, which was filtered for enrichment in COVID-19-positive ImmuneCODE repertoires so that public or cross-reactive TCRs were removed. Drawing on the MIRA antigens, annotated TCRs were analysed further at the level of specific ORF or position within ORF. Depth was the summed frequency of annotated unique rearrangements, while breadth was defined as annotated unique rearrangements over total unique productive rearrangements. Two-sided Wilcoxon rank-sum tests were applied when comparing TCR breadth between groups. Held by TCRdb, this immuneACCESS table contains in-frame sequences only and omits some clones. Under half of the omission traces to an unresolved V gene where checked; the cause of the rest is unknown. D and trimming come from the DNA, and the V and J calls and clone size come from that table. Counted in this sample were some 330,000 clones; 75% to 90% of them appeared once. Over 5% of the sample belongs to the ten largest clones.

Results and caveats for the whole study, not just this receptor: Spike-specific TCR breadth was higher in Ad26.COV2.S recipients than in placebo recipients (P = 0.0014). Substantial breadth of spike-specific CD8+ and CD4+ T cell responses was reported after vaccination. Comparing responses between vaccine doses or regimens was not something the study was powered to do. It was noted by the authors that total T cell responses may have been underestimated by the TCR breadth and depth analyses. Comparable non-spike TCR breadth was observed between vaccine and placebo recipients, consistent with only spike being contained in the vaccine.

According to the study, the label for this sample's treatment or condition signals: approximately 18 received Ad26.COV2.S at low or high dose, single or two shots; roughly five received placebo; per-sample allocation not given. Repertoires of vaccine and placebo recipients were sequenced from samples collected on day 63 after the first injection. In Cohort 1b, around 23 adults aged 18-55 years were enrolled at a single site in Boston, USA, between 29 July and 7 August 2020. Ad26.COV2.S consisted of a replication-incompetent adenovirus type 26 vector by which a prefusion-stabilized SARS-CoV-2 spike protein from the original Wuhan strain was expressed. The CDR3 numbers 17 residues from cysteine through phenylalanine. Just CDR3 DNA is preserved here, 51 bases in frame from base 1. The germline V gene (reference sequence) supplies CDR1 LGHDT and CDR2 YNNKEL. The V end loses 1 base and the J end loses 3 bases, and a stretch of 15 bases separates them.

In its sample, this clone was seen once. No cognate antigen has been identified for it. No quality values exist for individual bases; no much larger clone is one base distant. This receptor was identified in a person between 18 and 60 years old who received the Ad26.COV2.S COVID-19 vaccine or a placebo. Sequenced material: peripheral blood, taken in a trial of Ad26.COV2.S vaccine versus placebo. The chain couples TRBV3-1 (or the pseudogene TRBV3-2) to TRBJ2-2; tentative D gene TRBD2, with 7 bases matching. The CDR3 loop reads CASSQGYSGTYTGELFF. In nucleotides, the sequence is TGTGCCAGCAGCCAAGGTTACAGCGGGACATACACCGGGGAGCTGTTTTTT.